The 6 T cell receptor beta chains below come from one sample, sequenced in a study of Graves' ophthalmopathy and Graves' hyperthyroidism. Amplification from RNA transcripts yielded the TCR beta CDR3 regions. The first-round RT-PCR employed HTBI primers together with the Qiagen OneStep RT-PCR kit. A multiplex PCR was then performed as the second round. TCRdb ran MiXCR on the multiplex PCR reads and lists one entry per CDR3 protein. The sample contains hundreds of thousands of distinct CDR3 sequences, about 38% of which appear only once. Sequencing was carried out using peripheral blood. These receptor sequences come from an adult man with Graves' ophthalmopathy.

This clonotype was found many times. The chain is built from TRBV29-1 and TRBJ2-6; TRBD1 is a possible D gene (5 bases). CDR3 length equals 16 residues. Germline lookup yields CDR1 SQVTM and CDR2 ANQGSEA. The V and J ends lost 0 bases and 4 bases respectively, with 13 bases between them. Here the CDR3 reads CSVEEYQGPGANVLTF. For the CDR3, the DNA is TGCAGCGTTGAAGAATACCAGGGTCCCGGGGCCAACGTCCTGACTTTC.

The table lists this clonotype with many counts. The rearrangement links TRBV19 to TRBJ2-5, with D possibly TRBD2 on 6 matching bases. Germline CDR1 reads LNHDA; CDR2 reads SQIVND (reference sequence). The CDR3 contains 15 residues. Deletions cut 5 bases from V and 1 base from J, with 14 bases between. CDR3 bases: TGTGCCAGTAGTTCCCGGGAGAGGGTCCAAGAGACCCAGTACTTC. Protein: CASSSRERVQETQYF.

The chain has TRBV7-9 and TRBJ1-2; no reliable D call. With 3 bases removed from V and 8 bases from J, the gap between germline ends came to 10 bases. From germline, CDR1 is SEHNR and CDR2 FQNEAQ (reference sequence). The CDR3 loop spans 12 amino acids. CDR3 residues: CASSLTSGGYTF. The CDR3 nucleotides are TGTGCCAGCAGCTTGACTAGCGGGGGCTACACCTTC.

This clonotype appeared a few times. DNA for the CDR3: TGTGCCAGCAGCCAACAGCGTCACTATGGCTACACCTTC. It translates to CASSQQRHYGYTF. J is TRBJ1-2 and V is TRBV28; D is ambiguous. Germline V lookup: CDR1 MDHEN, CDR2 SYDVKM. Between the trimmed V and J ends, which lost 6 bases and 3 bases, there was a span of 11 bases. The CDR3 spans 13 residues.

Turning to this clonotype: Just one base apart from a much larger clone, this may be a read error. The genes are TRBV20-1 and TRBJ2-5; 7 bases align to TRBD2. Germline V gives CDR1 DFQATT, CDR2 SNEGSKA (reference sequence). CDR3 length equals 14 residues. For the CDR3, the DNA is TGCAGTGCTAGAGTTGGCGGGAGCGGAGAGACCCAGGACTTC. It translates to CSARVGGSGETQDF.

At least ten counts were recorded for this clonotype. V is TRBV9 and J is TRBJ1-2, with unresolved D. The CDR3 loop spans 14 amino acids. Germline V gene data show CDR1 as SGDLS and CDR2 as YYNGEE. V lost 0 bases and J lost 5, with 11 bases in between. This chain's CDR3 is CASSVGAALYGYTF. The CDR3 DNA sequence: TGTGCCAGCAGCGTAGGGGCAGCTCTATATGGCTACACCTTC.